Listed here are 10 T cell receptor beta chains from one sample, sequenced in a study of blood T cell repertoires in COVID-19. Profiling relied on immunoSEQ multiplex PCR, and the TCRdb table lists in-frame clones only, not all of them. The sample includes about 190,000 clones, approximately 80% seen only once; the top ten take about 6.9%. The sequencing input was peripheral blood. The receptors derive from a man aged 55 to 70 with acute or convalescent COVID-19.

V is TRBV5-4 and J is TRBJ1-1; D possibly corresponds to TRBD1 (6 bases). Germline loops: CDR1 SGHNT, CDR2 YYREEE (reference sequence). There are 15 residues in the CDR3. V lost 0 bases and J 4 bases, leaving 13 bases between the germline ends. CDR3 in DNA: TGTGCCAGCAGCTTGGCAGGCAGGGGTGGCACTGAAGCTTTCTTT. This sequence encodes CASSLAGRGGTEAFF.

V and J are TRBV3-1 (or the pseudogene TRBV3-2) and TRBJ1-5, with D perhaps matching TRBD1 (5 bases). Germline loops: CDR1 LGHDT, CDR2 YNNKEL (reference sequence). The ends were cut back, 5 bases at V and 4 bases at J, with 12 bases in the middle. The CDR3 spans 14 residues. The CDR3 DNA reads as TGTGCCAGCAGCGATGGAGGGACGAATCAGCCCCAGCATTTT. This gives the protein CASSDGGTNQPQHF.

The CDR3: CASSQAIGSGSYEQYF. The CDR3 bases are TGTGCCAGCAGCCAAGCGATTGGTAGCGGGAGTTACGAGCAGTACTTC. This chain joins TRBV4-2 and TRBJ2-7; 9 bases match TRBD2. This CDR3 has 16 amino acids. The germline gives CDR1 LGHNA, CDR2 YNFKEQ. The ends lost 1 base at V and 4 bases at J; junction bases unmatched: 8.

The V gene is TRBV3-1 (or the pseudogene TRBV3-2), the J gene TRBJ1-1; 10 positions match TRBD1. Germline trimming cut 2 bases from V and 6 bases from J; bases unmatched to any gene: 6. Germline CDR1 is LGHDT and CDR2 is YNNKEL (reference sequence). The length of the CDR3 is 15 residues. CDR3 protein: CASSQFRDRGPEAFF. The CDR3 coding sequence is TGTGCCAGCAGCCAATTCCGGGACAGGGGTCCTGAAGCTTTCTTT.

This clone has a handful of counts. In DNA, the CDR3 is TGTGCCAGCACCCGACAGGCTGACACTGAAGCTTTCTTT. Encoded protein: CASTRQADTEAFF. This sequence joins TRBV7-8 and TRBJ1-1, with D tentatively TRBD1 (6 bases). With 7 bases removed from V and 3 bases from J, the gap between germline ends came to 12 bases. The length of the CDR3 is 13 residues. CDR1 is SGHVS, CDR2 FQNEAQ, per germline.

V and J are TRBV6-5 and TRBJ1-1; no clear D gene. In germline, CDR1 is MNHEY, CDR2 SVGAGI. CDR3 length: 14 amino acids. The V end lost 0 bases, the J end lost 1 base, and 6 bases lay between the germline ends. CDR3: CASSYSPWNTEAFF. As DNA, the CDR3 is TGTGCCAGCAGTTACTCCCCGTGGAACACTGAAGCTTTCTTT.

The rearrangement uses TRBV15 and TRBJ1-2; D is uncertain. This CDR3 region has 13 residues. Germline CDR1 is LNHNV and CDR2 is YYDKDF (reference sequence). The V gene lost 0 bases and the J gene lost 5 bases, with 7 bases spanning the gap. CDR3 loop: CATSRDHAYGYTF. CDR3 coding DNA: TGTGCCACCAGCAGAGATCACGCGTATGGCTACACCTTC.

A remark on this clone: A much larger clone differs by one base, so this may be a read error. The gene calls are TRBV10-3 and TRBJ1-1; D might be TRBD1 (6 bases). V was clipped by 10 bases and J by 0 bases, with 12 bases between them. From germline, CDR1 is ENHRY and CDR2 SYGVKD. CDR3 length: 13 amino acids. The CDR3 loop is CASNREMNTEAFF. As DNA, the CDR3 is TGTGCCAGCAACAGGGAGATGAACACTGAAGCTTTCTTT.

CDR3 protein: CASSRTGEPNQPQHF. The CDR3 DNA reads TGTGCCAGCAGCCGGACAGGGGAACCCAATCAGCCCCAGCATTTT. This chain connects TRBV2 to TRBJ1-5, with 9 bases identical to TRBD1. After removal of 6 bases from V and 3 bases from J, the junction contained 6 bases not matched to a gene. The germline V gene has CDR1 SNHLY and CDR2 FYNNEI. The CDR3 runs 15 residues.

The V call is TRBV6-5, the J call TRBJ2-7; D is possibly TRBD1 (6 bases). The ends were cut back, 5 bases at V and 1 base at J, with 12 bases in the middle. The germline CDR1 and CDR2 sequences are MNHEY and SVGAGI. This CDR3 contains 14 residues. The CDR3 DNA reads as TGTGCCAGCAGTCGAGACAGGCTTTCCTACGAGCAGTACTTC. Its translation is CASSRDRLSYEQYF.